This TCR beta chain derives from a study of technical replicates of blood from a few donors (dated 2017 in TCRdb). About this clone: Its specific antigen is unknown. Base qualities were left out, and no much larger clone turns up one base away.

From the germline V gene, CDR1 is SGDLS and CDR2 is YYNGEE. Trimming accounts for 2 bases at V and 7 bases at J, while the number of junction bases matched to no gene is 7. Including the terminal cysteine and phenylalanine, the CDR3 comprises 16 residues. Just the 48-base CDR3 DNA is kept, in frame starting at base 1. Library creation used the immunoSEQ multiplex PCR assay. TCRdb stores this immuneACCESS table with in-frame sequences only. Part of the clones is absent; in the studies checked, under half of the shortfall reflects unresolved V genes, and no reason is known for the rest. Here the sample has roughly 60,000 clones; 80% to 90% occur a single time. 4% to 6.5% of the sample comes from the top ten.

Source material: PBMCs. This TCR derives from a human donor in good health. Some clones in this sample may be carry-over from other donors' samples. The V and J segments used are TRBV9 and TRBJ2-1, with 12 bases aligning to TRBD2. The CDR3 region has the sequence CASSVASGGALNEQFF. The nucleotides read TGTGCCAGCAGCGTTGCTAGCGGGGGGGCCTTGAATGAGCAGTTCTTC.